Each of the 4 T cell receptor beta chains below was sequenced from the same sample in a study of blood T cells in healthy people across ages. Primers used in a second PCR of roughly 6 to 12 cycles were a sample-barcoded 5' primer and a J-beta primer mix. TCRdb reprocessed the 5' RACE reads with MiXCR, giving one entry per CDR3 protein. In the table there are over a million distinct CDR3 sequences, about 43% of which are singletons. Sequenced material: blood. Receptors were obtained from a woman younger than 30 in good health.

This clonotype was counted only a few times. The gene calls are TRBV30 and TRBJ2-7, with a tentative D call TRBD2 (6 bases). Germline CDR1 reads GTSNPN; CDR2 reads SVGIG (reference sequence). V was pared by 3 bases and J by 2 bases, with 8 bases between. The CDR3 is 12 amino acids. CDR3 in amino acids: CAWRSGAYEQYF. In nucleotides, the CDR3 is TGTGCCTGGAGGTCGGGAGCCTACGAGCAGTACTTC.

The chain employs TRBV5-1 and TRBJ1-4; a weak D match, TRBD1 (5 bases). Looked up from germline, CDR1 is SGHRS and CDR2 is YFSETQ. CDR3 size: 15 residues. Trimming took 3 bases from V and 5 from J, leaving 14 bases between them. The CDR3 DNA sequence: TGCGCCAGCAGCTATGCCGGGACTCCCAATGAAAAACTGTTTTTT. It encodes CASSYAGTPNEKLFF. Full variable domain (rest looked up from reference TRBV5-1 and TRBJ1-4): KAGVTQTPRYLIKTRGQQVTLSCSPISGHRSVSWYQQTPGQGLQFLFEYFSETQRNKGNFPGRFSGRQFSNSRSEMNVSTLELGDSALYLCASSYAGTPNEKLFFGSGTQLSVL.

In the case of this clonotype: At one boundary the junction diverges from the germline segment, which might be a read error. This chain connects TRBV7-2 to TRBJ2-3, with 10 bases lining up with TRBD2. This CDR3 region has 17 residues. Germline-derived CDR1 and CDR2 are SGHTA and FQGNSA. CDR3 sequence reads: CVSSLDSSGGPPRTQYF. CDR3 bases: TGTGTCAGCAGCTTAGATTCTAGCGGGGGCCCCCCGAGGACGCAGTATTTT. The entire variable domain, with the rest obtained from reference TRBV7-2 and TRBJ2-3, is as follows: GAGVSQSPSNKVTEKGKDVELRCDPISGHTALYWYRQSLGQGLEFLIYFQGNSAPDKSGLPSDRFSAERTGGSVSTLTIQRTQQEDSAVYLCVSSLDSSGGPPRTQYFGPGTRLTVL.

The chain recombines TRBV2 with TRBJ1-4, with 8 bases identical to TRBD1. The length of the CDR3 is 13 residues. With 8 bases clipped from V and 8 bases from J, the junction kept 7 bases outside the gene matches. Germline CDR1 reads SNHLY; CDR2 reads FYNNEI. CDR3 nucleotides: TGTGCCAGCCAAGGACAGGGAGAGGAAAAACTGTTTTTT. Residues: CASQGQGEEKLFF.